This T cell receptor (beta chain) stems from a study of shared clonotypes between healthy human individuals. Study summary: Each donor had three CD4 naive, three CD4 memory, two CD8 naive and one CD8 memory plate.

Comment on this clone: Antigen: not known.

Study observations and caveats: Sharing across four donors was seen in around 5.1% of naive CD4 clonotypes.

Method: immunoSEQ multiplex PCR; TCRdb's copy keeps in-frame clones and lacks some. The sample has hundreds of thousands of clones; about three quarters are singletons. Germline V CDR1 and CDR2: KGHSH, LQKENI. V lost 6 bases to trimming and J lost 5 bases, with 12 bases between them. The CDR3 sequence is 13 residues long. The TCR sequence derives from a woman aged 30 to 39 in good health. The rearrangement uses TRBV18 and TRBJ2-3; possibly TRBD2 for D (6 bases). Sequencing input: memory CD4+ T cells sorted from blood. The subset is: CD45RA-negative fraction. CDR3 in DNA: TGTGCCAGCTCCCCCGGGAGAGTAGATACGCAGTATTTT. Its protein is CASSPGRVDTQYF. Combining the CDR3 with reference TRBV18 and TRBJ2-3 gives the whole variable domain NAGVMQNPRHLVRRRGQEARLRCSPMKGHSHVYWYRQLPEEGLKFMVYLQKENIIDESGMPKERFSAEFPKEGPSILRIQQVVRGDSAAYFCASSPGRVDTQYFGPGTRLTVL.